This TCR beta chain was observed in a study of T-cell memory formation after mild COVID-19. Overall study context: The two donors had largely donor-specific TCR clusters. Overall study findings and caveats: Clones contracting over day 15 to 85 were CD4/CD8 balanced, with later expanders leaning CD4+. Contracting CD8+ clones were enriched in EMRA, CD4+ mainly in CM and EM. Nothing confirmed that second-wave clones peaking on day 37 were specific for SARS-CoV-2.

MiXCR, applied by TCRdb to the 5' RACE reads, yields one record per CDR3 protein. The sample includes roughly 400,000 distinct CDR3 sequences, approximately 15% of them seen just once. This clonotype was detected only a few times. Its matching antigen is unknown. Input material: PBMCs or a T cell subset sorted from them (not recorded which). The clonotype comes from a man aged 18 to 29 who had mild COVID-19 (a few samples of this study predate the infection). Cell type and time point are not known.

The CDR3 reads CASSGTGTAGDEQFF. DNA for the CDR3: TGCGCCAGCAGCGGCACAGGGACAGCTGGGGATGAGCAGTTCTTC. The chain employs TRBV5-1 and TRBJ2-1, with 7 bases lining up with TRBD1. V shed 4 bases, J shed 8 bases, and the junction held 12 bases outside the gene matches. There are 15 residues in the CDR3. Germline-derived CDR1 and CDR2 are SGHRS and YFSETQ.